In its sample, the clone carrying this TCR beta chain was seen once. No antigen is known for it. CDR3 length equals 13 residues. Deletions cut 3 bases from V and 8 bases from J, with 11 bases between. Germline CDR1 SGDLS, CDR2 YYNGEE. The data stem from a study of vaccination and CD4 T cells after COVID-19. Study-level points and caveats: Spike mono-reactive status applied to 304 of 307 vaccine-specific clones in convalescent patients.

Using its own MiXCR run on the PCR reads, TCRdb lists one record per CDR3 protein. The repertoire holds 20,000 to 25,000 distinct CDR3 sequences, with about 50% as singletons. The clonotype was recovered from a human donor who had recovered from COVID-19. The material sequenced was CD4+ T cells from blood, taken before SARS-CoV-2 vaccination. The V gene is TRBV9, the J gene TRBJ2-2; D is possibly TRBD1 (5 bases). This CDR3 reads CASSEPGLGELFF. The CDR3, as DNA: TGTGCCAGCAGCGAACCAGGGTTAGGGGAGCTGTTTTTT. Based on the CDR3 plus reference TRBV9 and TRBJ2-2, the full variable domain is DSGVTQTPKHLITATGQRVTLRCSPRSGDLSVYWYQQSLDQGLQFLIQYYNGEERAKGNILERFSAQQFPDLHSELNLSSLELGDSALYFCASSEPGLGELFFGEGSRLTVL.